A selection of T cell receptor beta chains follows, all from one sample in a study of cytomegalovirus exposure and HLA in healthy donors. Only in-frame clones appear in the TCRdb table, and some are missing; sequencing was by immunoSEQ multiplex PCR. The table records roughly 110,000 clones, around three quarters of them present only once. The sample taken for sequencing was PBMCs. These receptors were obtained from a man in his thirties or forties in good health and CMV-seronegative. The CDR3 runs from the conserved cysteine through the conserved F or W. The D gene is left open where the match is weak. Size is omitted from some rows. Given values are once, few, many or a class for expanded clones.

>TRBJ2-1|NA|TRBV9|TRBD1
TGTGCCAGCAGTTCAACAGGGGGCTCCTACAATGAGCAGTTCTTC
CASSSTGGSYNEQFF
>TRBJ2-5|NA|TRBV9|NA
TGTGCCAGCAGCGTAGCACCCGGGGGAGTGACGGAGACCCAGTACTTC
CASSVAPGGVTETQYF
>TRBJ1-5|NA|TRBV2|TRBD1
TGTGCCAGCAGCGGGACAGGGGTTGGTCAGCCCCAGCATTTT
CASSGTGVGQPQHF
>TRBJ2-5|NA|TRBV29-1|NA
TGCAGCGTTGATGGTGGGCCAAGACGGGAGACCCAGTACTTC
CSVDGGPRRETQYF
>TRBJ2-3|NA|TRBV5-1|NA
TGCGCCAGCAGCTCCTACGGCACAGATACGCAGTATTTT
CASSSYGTDTQYF
>TRBJ2-3|NA|TRBV4-1|TRBD2
TGCGCCAGCAGTTCTGAGCGGGGGGGTGTTACGCAGTATTTT
CASSSERGGVTQYF
>TRBJ2-7|NA|TRBV5-6|NA
TGTGCCAGCAGCCCGAATCGGGTGGTTTACGAGCAGTACTTC
CASSPNRVVYEQYF
>TRBJ1-4|NA|TRBV10-3|TRBD1
TGTGCCATCAGTGAGGGACAGGGTTATGAAAAACTGTTTTTT
CAISEGQGYEKLFF
>TRBJ2-2|NA|TRBV7-6|TRBD1
TGTGCCAGCAGCTCGGACAGGGGGCGTACCGGGGAGCTGTTTTTT
CASSSDRGRTGELFF
>TRBJ2-2|NA|TRBV6-5|NA
TGTGCCAGCACTTCTGGGCAGGGGACGCGAGAGCTGTTTTTT
CASTSGQGTRELFF
>TRBJ1-3|NA|TRBV5-5|NA
TGTGCCAGCAGCTCTGGGAGATCTGGAAACACCATATATTTT
CASSSGRSGNTIYF
>TRBJ2-3|NA|TRBV6-5|NA
TGTGCCAGCAGAGAGACTAGCACAGATACGCAGTATTTT
CASRETSTDTQYF
>TRBJ2-3|NA|TRBV5-1|TRBD2
TGCGCCAGCAGCTTCGGGACTAGCGCAGATACGCAGTATTTT
CASSFGTSADTQYF
>TRBJ2-7|NA|TRBV6-5|NA
TGTGCCAGCAGTTACTCGAGTGGGGGCCGTTACGAGCAGTACTTC
CASSYSSGGRYEQYF
>TRBJ2-3|NA|TRBV27|NA
TGTGCCAGCAGTATACCGGGACTGCGCACAGATACGCAGTATTTT
CASSIPGLRTDTQYF
>TRBJ1-1|once|TRBV19|TRBD1
TGTGCCAGTAGTACACAGGGGTTCTCCACTGAAGCTTTCTTT
CASSTQGFSTEAFF
>TRBJ2-5|NA|TRBV2|NA
TGTGCCAGCGAGTTCCAAGAGACCCAGTACTTC
CASEFQETQYF
>TRBJ1-1|few|TRBV28|TRBD1
TGTGCCAGCACCCCGGGACAGGGAGAGCCTGAAGCTTTCTTT
CASTPGQGEPEAFF
>TRBJ2-1|NA|TRBV7-3|NA
TGTGCCAGCAGCTTAAGCGGGCCGAAAGACAATGAGCAGTTCTTC
CASSLSGPKDNEQFF
>TRBJ2-7|NA|TRBV11-2|NA
TGTGCCAGCATATCGTCCCAAACTACTTCTCCCCCGTGCTTC
CASISSQTTSPPCF
>TRBJ2-7|NA|TRBV6-5|NA
TGTGCCAGCAGTTACTCGATTGGAGGGGGCGCGAACGAGCAGTACTTC
CASSYSIGGGANEQYF
>TRBJ1-5|few|TRBV2|NA
TGTGCCAGCAGTCCTGGGGGAGGGGCTCAGCCCCAGCATTTT
CASSPGGGAQPQHF
>TRBJ1-1|NA|TRBV5-1|TRBD1
TGCGCCAGCAGCATGACAGGGGGGGAGACTGAAGCTTTCTTT
CASSMTGGETEAFF
>TRBJ2-6|few|TRBV19|TRBD2
TGTGCCAGTAGTGGGGCGACTAGCGGGGAGTACTCTGGGGCCAACGTCCTGACTTTC
CASSGATSGEYSGANVLTF
>TRBJ2-7|few|TRBV10-3|NA
TGTGCCATCAGTGAGTCCGCTGTCGGGAAGCAGTACTTC
CAISESAVGKQYF
>TRBJ1-2|NA|TRBV19|TRBD1
TGTGCCAGTAGGACAGGGGTCGGAGGCTACACCTTC
CASRTGVGGYTF
>TRBJ2-7|NA|TRBV30|NA
TGTGCCTGGACAGGTCCCAGCTCCTACGAGCAGTACTTC
CAWTGPSSYEQYF
>TRBJ2-1|NA|TRBV28|NA
TGTGCCAGCATATCTGCGGAGGCCGCCGGTGAGCAGTTCTTC
CASISAEAAGEQFF
>TRBJ2-5|NA|TRBV30|NA
TGTGCCTGCCAGCAGGGGCCGGAGACCCAGTACTTC
CACQQGPETQYF
>TRBJ2-3|NA|TRBV6-1|NA
TGTGCCAGCAGGGCCGTGCCAGATACGCAGTATTTT
CASRAVPDTQYF
>TRBJ1-1|few|TRBV7-9|NA
TGTGCCAGCAGCCCTACTTCAGGGGCGTGGGGAACTGAAGCTTTCTTT
CASSPTSGAWGTEAFF
>TRBJ2-7|once|TRBV5-1|NA
TGCGCCAGCAGCTTTAACAGGGATAGCGAGCAGTACTTC
CASSFNRDSEQYF
>TRBJ1-2|NA|TRBV11-2|TRBD1
TGTGCCAGCAGCGTAAATGGGGACAGGGGGAACTATGGCTACACCTTC
CASSVNGDRGNYGYTF
>TRBJ1-1|NA|TRBV27|TRBD1
TGTGCCAGCAGTTTATCGGGAAGACAGGGGGGTTTGACTGAAGCTTTCTTT
CASSLSGRQGGLTEAFF
>TRBJ1-4|NA|TRBV19|NA
TGTGCCAGTAAGCAGGCGTACGATGAAAAACTGTTTTTT
CASKQAYDEKLFF
>TRBJ2-1|NA|TRBV11-3|TRBD2
TGTGCCAGCAGCCTTAGCGGGGGGGGTGAGCAGTTCTTC
CASSLSGGGEQFF
>TRBJ2-3|NA|TRBV27|NA
TGTGCCAGCAGTCCCCCCTATCCAGATACGCAGTATTTT
CASSPPYPDTQYF
>TRBJ2-1|NA|TRBV2|TRBD1
TGTGCCAGCGGGACAGGCTCCTACAATGAGCAGTTCTTC
CASGTGSYNEQFF
>TRBJ1-6|NA|TRBV7-2|TRBD1
TGTGCCAGCTTGCCCGGGACAGGGCCATCACCCCTCCACTTT
CASLPGTGPSPLHF
>TRBJ2-7|once|TRBV5-4|TRBD1
TGTGCCAGCAGACCAGGGGGAATAAGGTCCTACGAGCAGTACTTC
CASRPGGIRSYEQYF
>TRBJ2-1|NA|TRBV7-3|TRBD2
TGTGCCAGCAGCCTAGCGGGGAGCTCCTACAATGAGCAGTTCTTC
CASSLAGSSYNEQFF
>TRBJ2-7|NA|TRBV27|TRBD2
TGTGCCAGCAGTTTAAGCGGGGGCCCGCCAATGGAGCAGTACTTC
CASSLSGGPPMEQYF
>TRBJ2-1|NA|TRBV28|TRBD1
TGTGCCAGCAGTCCTTTGACAGGGCTTAGCTCCTACAATGAGCAGTTCTTC
CASSPLTGLSSYNEQFF
>TRBJ1-4|NA|TRBV30|TRBD1
TGTGCCTGGAGTCAGGGGGGAATTGAAAAACTGTTTTTT
CAWSQGGIEKLFF
>TRBJ2-3|NA|TRBV15|TRBD2
TGTGCCACCCTTAAGACTAGCGGGCGGGGAGATACGCAGTATTTT
CATLKTSGRGDTQYF
>TRBJ2-7|once|TRBV4-2|TRBD2
TGTGCCAGCAGCCAACCCGGGGGGAACGAGCAGTACTTC
CASSQPGGNEQYF
>TRBJ1-1|NA|TRBV25-1|NA
TGTGCCAGCAGTGGACGGACAGCGAACACTGAAGCTTTCTTT
CASSGRTANTEAFF
>TRBJ1-2|NA|TRBV15|NA
TGTGCCACCAGCAAGAGAGGGGGTCAGGATGGCTACACCTTC
CATSKRGGQDGYTF
>TRBJ2-7|NA|TRBV13|TRBD1
TGTGCCAGCAGGGTACAGGGGCCATCCTCCTACGAGCAGTACTTC
CASRVQGPSSYEQYF
>TRBJ1-1|NA|TRBV27|TRBD1
TGTGCCAGCAGTTTATACCTCGGACAGGGGACGAACACTGAAGCTTTCTTT
CASSLYLGQGTNTEAFF
>TRBJ1-5|NA|TRBV19|TRBD1
TGTGCCAGTAGTATCTTTGCCGGACAGGGGGCGAGGAGCAATCAGCCCCAGCATTTT
CASSIFAGQGARSNQPQHF
>TRBJ1-2|NA|TRBV30|NA
TGTGCCTGGAGAAACGGCGGGGGGGCGAACTATGGCTACACCTTC
CAWRNGGGANYGYTF
>TRBJ2-3|NA|TRBV11-2|TRBD1
TGTGCCAGCAGCAACCGGGACAGGGCGGGAGATACGCAGTATTTT
CASSNRDRAGDTQYF
>TRBJ1-1|NA|TRBV18|NA
TGTGCCAGCTCACCGACTTTCGAGGTGAACACTGAAGCTTTCTTT
CASSPTFEVNTEAFF
>TRBJ2-5|NA|TRBV6-1|TRBD2
TGTGCCAGCAGTGAGCGGGAGAGGGCTCAAGAGACCCAGTACTTC
CASSERERAQETQYF
>TRBJ2-3|NA|TRBV6-5|NA
TGTGCCAGCAGTTACGGGCAGGGCACAGATACGCAGTATTTT
CASSYGQGTDTQYF
>TRBJ2-7|NA|TRBV10-3|NA
TGTGCCATCAGTGAGTCGTGGGGGGTGAACTCCTACGAGCAGTACTTC
CAISESWGVNSYEQYF
>TRBJ2-7|NA|TRBV5-4|TRBD1
TGTGCCAGCAGCTCGGAACCTGAGACAGGGGGCCTGGACGAGCAGTACTTC
CASSSEPETGGLDEQYF